These 24 T cell receptor beta chains came from one sample sequenced in a study of control samples from healthy donors and cancer patients. Sequencing used immunoSEQ multiplex PCR; TCRdb keeps in-frame clones, though not all of them. This table has 130,000 to 150,000 clones, roughly 94% appearing once. Material for sequencing was PBMCs. The receptors derive from a man aged 55 to 70 with colorectal cancer.

This chain joins TRBV5-4 and TRBJ1-1; 10 nucleotides agree with TRBD1. V shed 4 bases, J shed 4 bases, and the junction held 7 bases outside the gene matches. This CDR3 is built from 15 residues. The germline gives CDR1 SGHNT, CDR2 YYREEE (reference sequence). The CDR3 DNA follows: TGTGCCAGCAGCCCCCGACAGGGGGCGGCCACTGAAGCTTTCTTT. It specifies CASSPRQGAATEAFF.

The genes are TRBV10-2 and TRBJ2-2, with 8 bases aligning to TRBD1. Germline-derived CDR1 and CDR2 are WSHSY and SAAADI. The CDR3 runs 14 residues. V shed 8 bases, J shed 5 bases, and the junction held 7 bases outside the gene matches. CDR3 nucleotide sequence: TGCGCCAGCCAAGGACAGGGATGGACCGGGGAGCTGTTTTTT. It is translated as CASQGQGWTGELFF.

This chain joins TRBV5-1 and TRBJ2-2; D is undetermined. Germline loops: CDR1 SGHRS, CDR2 YFSETQ. The CDR3 length is 13 residues. V dropped 7 bases and J dropped 3 bases, with 10 bases sitting between them. The CDR3 DNA reads as TGCGCCAGCGACGGACGGGACACCGGGGAGCTGTTTTTT. Its protein product is CASDGRDTGELFF.

This clone occurred once. The chain joins TRBV5-1 to TRBJ2-3; D possibly corresponds to TRBD1 (6 bases). The CDR3 is made up of 15 amino acids. Germline V gene sequence: CDR1 SGHRS, CDR2 YFSETQ. V gave up 0 bases and J gave up 5 bases, with 13 bases separating them. The CDR3 loop is CASSLVGGSIDTQYF. The DNA of the CDR3 is TGCGCCAGCAGCTTGGTAGGGGGTTCTATAGATACGCAGTATTTT. The whole variable domain, remainder taken from reference TRBV5-1 and TRBJ2-3, is KAGVTQTPRYLIKTRGQQVTLSCSPISGHRSVSWYQQTPGQGLQFLFEYFSETQRNKGNFPGRFSGRQFSNSRSEMNVSTLELGDSALYLCASSLVGGSIDTQYFGPGTRLTVL.

The genes are TRBV28 and TRBJ1-2; 7 nucleotides agree with TRBD1. Germline trimming cut 0 bases from V and 6 bases from J; bases unmatched to any gene: 13. Germline V gene data show CDR1 as MDHEN and CDR2 as SYDVKM. This CDR3 spans 17 amino acids. CDR3 in DNA: TGTGCCAGCAGTTTATGGCAGGGGGAAGGTAAGTTGAATGGCTACACCTTC. It codes for CASSLWQGEGKLNGYTF.

This clone was observed once. The CDR3 spells CASKGTDREKAFF. CDR3 DNA sequence: TGTGCCAGCAAGGGGACCGATCGTGAGAAAGCTTTCTTT. V is TRBV2 and J is TRBJ1-1, with D perhaps matching TRBD1 (5 bases). V lost 7 bases to trimming and J lost 9 bases, with 18 bases between them. The CDR3 has 13 residues. Germline V gene sequence: CDR1 SNHLY, CDR2 FYNNEI.

A note on this clone: Other DNA sequences from this sample encode an identical CDR3 as well. This chain uses TRBV14 with TRBJ2-1; D is uncertain. Germline lookup yields CDR1 SGHDN and CDR2 FVKESK. The length of the CDR3 is 12 residues. V was clipped by 3 bases and J by 9 bases, with 9 bases between them. The CDR3 DNA follows: TGTGCCAGCAGCCACGCCTGGGGTGAGCAGTTCTTC. This gives the protein CASSHAWGEQFF.

The chain employs TRBV7-2 and TRBJ2-7; no firm D call. This CDR3 contains 14 residues. CDR1 is SGHTA, CDR2 FQGNSA, per germline. Trimming stripped 1 base from V and 5 bases from J, with 12 bases between. The CDR3 coding sequence is TGTGCCAGCAGCTTAGGAGTGCCTAGGGACGAGCAGTACTTC. Translated: CASSLGVPRDEQYF.

The chain carries TRBV10-3 and TRBJ2-1; D gene uncertain. V was cut by 4 bases and J by 3 bases, with 7 bases left in between. Germline V lookup: CDR1 ENHRY, CDR2 SYGVKD. This CDR3 region has 13 residues. DNA of the CDR3: TGTGCCATCAGTGTCCCAGACTACAATGAGCAGTTCTTC. Its protein is CAISVPDYNEQFF.

This clone was counted once. The chain combines TRBV11-2 with TRBJ1-1; D is ambiguous. This CDR3 comprises 14 residues. V was pared by 3 bases and J by 1 base, with 9 bases between. Germline assignment: CDR1 SGHAT and CDR2 FQNNGV. The DNA of the CDR3 is TGTGCCAGCAGCTTTTTGTCGGGGAACACTGAAGCTTTCTTT. Its translation is CASSFLSGNTEAFF.

The genes are TRBV7-2 and TRBJ2-1; D unclear. The CDR3 has 14 residues. Looked up from germline, CDR1 is SGHTA and CDR2 is FQGNSA. V lost 5 bases to trimming and J lost 6 bases, with 14 bases between them. The CDR3 protein is CASSPNSATNEQFF. In DNA form, the CDR3 reads TGTGCCAGCAGCCCCAACTCCGCAACCAATGAGCAGTTCTTC.

The genes are TRBV11-2 and TRBJ2-2; weak D call: TRBD1 (6 bases). The germline V gene has CDR1 SGHAT and CDR2 FQNNGV. Trimming shortened V by 4 bases and J by 12 bases, and 15 bases separated the two germline ends. CDR3 length: 13 amino acids. CDR3 sequence reads: CASSSGTPVKLFF. The CDR3 region has the DNA TGTGCCAGCAGCTCAGGGACACCCGTGAAGCTGTTTTTT.

V is TRBV9 and J is TRBJ1-2; 7 bases align to TRBD1. The CDR3 consists of 13 residues. V lost 4 bases and J lost 8; bases outside the gene matches: 8. The germline CDR1 and CDR2 sequences are SGDLS and YYNGEE. This chain's CDR3 is CASSLDRDGGYTF. The CDR3 DNA is TGTGCCAGCAGCCTCGACAGGGATGGAGGCTACACCTTC.

The chain uses TRBV28 and TRBJ2-7; TRBD1 matches 9 bases. V gave up 6 bases and J gave up 6 bases; unmatched junction bases: 9. CDR1 MDHEN and CDR2 SYDVKM come from the germline V gene. The CDR3 is 14 residues long. The CDR3 region has the DNA TGTGCCAGCAGCACGGCCGGGACAGGGATCGAGCAGTACTTC. Its translation is CASSTAGTGIEQYF.

The V call is TRBV6-5, the J call TRBJ2-2; no definite D call. Germline-derived CDR1 and CDR2 are MNHEY and SVGAGI. Trimming stripped 0 bases from V and 4 bases from J, with 3 bases between. This CDR3 is built from 13 residues. The CDR3 DNA reads TGTGCCAGCAGTTACTCAGTCACCGGGGAGCTGTTTTTT. Its protein is CASSYSVTGELFF.

This clone has just a few counts. The rearrangement uses TRBV7-2 and TRBJ1-6, with D maybe TRBD1 (6 bases). Trimming stripped 5 bases from V and 10 bases from J, with 18 bases between. The CDR3 is 15 residues long. From germline, CDR1 is SGHTA and CDR2 FQGNSA. CDR3 sequence (DNA): TGTGCCAGCAGCCCCTCGGGGGGGGCGCAGTCACCCCTCCACTTT. It specifies CASSPSGGAQSPLHF.

V and J are TRBV5-8 and TRBJ1-1; tentatively, D is TRBD1 (5 bases). CDR3 length equals 15 residues. V dropped 4 bases and J dropped 1 base, with 14 bases sitting between them. The germline V gene encodes CDR1 SGHTS and CDR2 YDEGEE. The CDR3 sequence is CASSPRRQRNTEAFF. In DNA form, the CDR3 reads TGTGCCAGCAGCCCGAGGAGACAGCGGAACACTGAAGCTTTCTTT.

The chain uses TRBV6-5 and TRBJ2-7; 9 positions agree with TRBD1. The CDR3 covers 14 residues. The J segment lost 5 bases and the V segment lost 3 bases, leaving 5 bases of the junction unmatched. In germline, CDR1 is MNHEY, CDR2 SVGAGI. This chain's CDR3 is CASSYRDRDHEQYF. DNA for the CDR3: TGTGCCAGCAGTTATCGGGACAGGGACCACGAGCAGTACTTC.

This chain joins TRBV3-1 (or the pseudogene TRBV3-2) and TRBJ1-2, with D hard to call. Germline V lookup: CDR1 LGHDT, CDR2 YNNKEL (reference sequence). V lost 4 bases and J lost 2, with 11 bases in between. The length of the CDR3 is 14 residues. CDR3 loop: CASSLRAKNYGYTF. CDR3 bases: TGTGCCAGCAGCCTGCGGGCCAAGAACTATGGCTACACCTTC.

The chain is built from TRBV27 and TRBJ2-7, with TRBD1 matching 7 bases. CDR3 size: 15 residues. Germline lookup yields CDR1 MNHEY and CDR2 SMNVEV (reference sequence). J gave up 6 bases and V 6 bases, and 14 bases lay outside the gene matches. This chain's CDR3 is CASREQGFQGGEQYF. DNA of the CDR3: TGTGCCAGCAGGGAACAGGGGTTTCAGGGTGGCGAGCAGTACTTC.

This chain links TRBV2 with TRBJ2-3, with a weak D call TRBD2 (6 bases). The germline CDR1 and CDR2 sequences are SNHLY and FYNNEI. The ends were cut back, 9 bases at V and 0 bases at J, with 10 bases in the middle. There are 13 residues in the CDR3. The CDR3 DNA reads TGTGCCAGTCGCGGGGCAAGCACAGATACGCAGTATTTT. Its translation is CASRGASTDTQYF.

The rearrangement uses TRBV6-4 and TRBJ2-3; the D gene is possibly TRBD2 (5 bases). The germline V gene has CDR1 MRHNA and CDR2 SNTAGT. Trimming pared 0 bases from V and 5 bases from J, leaving 12 bases between. CDR3 length: 15 amino acids. The CDR3 DNA reads TGTGCCAGCAGTGACTCCTTCGGGGTCGGAGATACGCAGTATTTT. Its translation is CASSDSFGVGDTQYF.

CDR3 in DNA: TGTGCCAGTAGTCTATTCGGGAGCTCTGGGGCCAACGTCCTGACTTTC. This sequence encodes CASSLFGSSGANVLTF. The chain carries TRBV19 and TRBJ2-6, with TRBD2 as a possible D gene (6 bases). V lost 5 bases, J lost 0 bases, and 11 bases lay in between. Germline CDR1 and CDR2: LNHDA and SQIVND (reference sequence). The CDR3 extends over 16 amino acids.

The chain is built from TRBV18 and TRBJ2-7; no firm D call. Germline CDR1 and CDR2: KGHSH and LQKENI. The CDR3 has 15 residues. V lost 6 bases and J 0 bases, leaving 15 bases between the germline ends. The CDR3 sequence is CASSGGDGTSYEQYF. The CDR3 DNA reads as TGTGCCAGCTCCGGCGGAGACGGAACCTCCTACGAGCAGTACTTC.